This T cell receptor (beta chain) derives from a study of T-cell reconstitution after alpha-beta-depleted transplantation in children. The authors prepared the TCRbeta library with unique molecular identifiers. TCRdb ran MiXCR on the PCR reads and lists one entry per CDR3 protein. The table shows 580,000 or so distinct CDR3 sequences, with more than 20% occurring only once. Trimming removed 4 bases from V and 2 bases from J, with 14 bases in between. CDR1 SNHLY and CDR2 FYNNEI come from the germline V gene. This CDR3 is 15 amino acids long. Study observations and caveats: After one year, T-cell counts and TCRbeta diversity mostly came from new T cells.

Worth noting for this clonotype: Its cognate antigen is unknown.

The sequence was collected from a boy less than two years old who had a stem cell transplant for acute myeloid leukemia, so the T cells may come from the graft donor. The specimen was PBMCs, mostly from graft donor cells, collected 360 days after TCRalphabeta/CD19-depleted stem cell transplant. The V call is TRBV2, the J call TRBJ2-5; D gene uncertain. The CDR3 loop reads CASSVEAVLQETQYF. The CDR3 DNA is TGTGCCAGCAGTGTCGAGGCGGTTCTTCAAGAGACCCAGTACTTC. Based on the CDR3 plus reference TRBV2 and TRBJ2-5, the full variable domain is EPEVTQTPSHQVTQMGQEVILRCVPISNHLYFYWYRQILGQKVEFLVSFYNNEISEKSEIFDDQFSVERPDGSNFTLKIRSTKLEDSAMYFCASSVEAVLQETQYFGPGTRLLVL.